The next 16 T cell receptor beta chains were all read from a single sample in a study of radiation and T cells in renal cell carcinoma. The protocol was immunoSEQ multiplex PCR, while the TCRdb copy is restricted to in-frame clones and leaves out a portion. The top ten hold under 15% of the sample, which has 19,000 or so clones, 50% to 65% seen once. Treatment in this sample: 15 Gy SBRT to primary tumor, nephrectomy 4 weeks later. Sequencing used tumor tissue, obtained from a patient whose treatment included radiotherapy and nephrectomy. The receptor set was obtained from a woman aged 65 to 85 with renal cell carcinoma.

CDR3 sequence reads: CASSIGLAGGRYQETQYF. In DNA form, the CDR3 reads TGTGCCAGCAGCATTGGACTAGCGGGGGGCAGGTACCAAGAGACCCAGTACTTC. The chain is built from TRBV7-6 and TRBJ2-5; 14 bases match TRBD2. The CDR3 is made up of 18 amino acids. Germline loops: CDR1 SGHVS, CDR2 FNYEAQ. V was pared by 5 bases and J by 0 bases, with 8 bases of the junction left unmatched. Full variable domain (outside the CDR3, taken from reference TRBV7-6 and TRBJ2-5): GAGVSQSPRYKVTKRGQDVALRCDPISGHVSLYWYRQALGQGPEFLTYFNYEAQQDKSGLPNDRFSAERPEGSISTLTIQRTEQRDSAMYRCASSIGLAGGRYQETQYFGPGTRLLVL.

The chain links TRBV11-2 to TRBJ2-5; 14 nucleotides align to TRBD2. V trimming: 5 bases; J trimming: 0 bases; junction bases outside the gene matches: 8. The CDR3 length is 18 residues. Germline CDR1 and CDR2: SGHAT and FQNNGV. The CDR3 spells CASSLGTSGGGYQETQYF. The CDR3 coding sequence is TGTGCCAGCAGCCTCGGGACTAGCGGGGGAGGGTACCAAGAGACCCAGTACTTC.

V is TRBV6-1 and J is TRBJ1-5, with D unclear. V dropped 3 bases and J dropped 2 bases, with 11 bases sitting between them. This CDR3 is 15 amino acids long. Germline V CDR1 and CDR2: MNHNS, SASEGT. Written as DNA, the CDR3 is TGTGCCAGCAGTGAGGGGTTAGCGGGCAATCAGCCCCAGCATTTT. Its protein product is CASSEGLAGNQPQHF.

This chain joins TRBV5-1 and TRBJ1-1; D not certain. This CDR3 spans 13 amino acids. V lost 0 bases and J lost 3, with 6 bases in between. Germline V gene sequence: CDR1 SGHRS, CDR2 YFSETQ. The CDR3 loop reads CASSLVPDTEAFF. The CDR3 nucleotides are TGCGCCAGCAGCTTGGTGCCAGACACTGAAGCTTTCTTT.

The rearrangement uses TRBV6-4 and TRBJ2-1, with 8 positions matching TRBD2. Unmatched junction bases numbered 3, after V lost 4 bases and J lost 1 base. CDR1 is MRHNA and CDR2 is SNTAGT in the germline V gene. The length of the CDR3 is 15 residues. This CDR3 is CASSALAGSYNEQFF. The CDR3 coding sequence is TGTGCCAGCAGTGCGCTAGCGGGTTCCTACAATGAGCAGTTCTTC.

The V gene is TRBV2, the J gene TRBJ1-3; D not resolved. V lost 6 bases, J lost 3 bases, and 3 bases lay in between. The CDR3 contains 11 residues. Germline lookup yields CDR1 SNHLY and CDR2 FYNNEI. CDR3 coding DNA: TGTGCCAGCAGGGATGGAAACACCATATATTTT. It codes for CASRDGNTIYF.

This clone was seen more than once but under ten times. The chain combines TRBV11-3 with TRBJ2-2; D is possibly TRBD1 or TRBD2 (5 bases each). Between the trimmed V and J ends, which lost 0 bases and 6 bases, there was a span of 11 bases. This CDR3 comprises 15 residues. Germline assignment: CDR1 SGHNT and CDR2 YENEEA. Here the CDR3 DNA reads TGTGCCAGCAGCTTAGAGGGTTTGGGGGCCGGGGAGCTGTTTTTT. It is translated as CASSLEGLGAGELFF. Complete variable domain (other parts from reference TRBV11-3 and TRBJ2-2): EAGVVQSPRYKIIEKKQPVAFWCNPISGHNTLYWYLQNLGQGPELLIRYENEEAVDDSQLPKDRFSAERLKGVDSTLKIQPAELGDSAVYLCASSLEGLGAGELFFGEGSRLTVL.

The rearrangement links TRBV2 to TRBJ2-2; 8 nucleotides align to TRBD2. Per germline, CDR1 SNHLY and CDR2 FYNNEI. The CDR3 length is 14 residues. V shed 5 bases, J shed 2 bases, and the junction held 1 base outside the gene matches. CDR3 in DNA: TGTGCCAGCAGTCTAGCGGGCAACACCGGGGAGCTGTTTTTT. Its protein product is CASSLAGNTGELFF.

The chain employs TRBV27 and TRBJ2-3, with 11 nucleotides matching TRBD2. The CDR3 has 15 residues. Unmatched junction bases numbered 5, after V lost 5 bases and J lost 4 bases. Germline V gene data show CDR1 as MNHEY and CDR2 as SMNVEV (reference sequence). CDR3 amino acids: CASSPLAGGADTQYF. The CDR3 DNA follows: TGTGCCAGCAGTCCTCTAGCGGGGGGCGCAGATACGCAGTATTTT.

The chain is built from TRBV7-9 and TRBJ1-4; D call uncertain. The CDR3 is 14 amino acids. V was pared by 5 bases and J by 2 bases, with 9 bases between. The germline V gene has CDR1 SEHNR and CDR2 FQNEAQ (reference sequence). The CDR3 bases are TGTGCCAGCAGCCGGACGTCTACTAATGAAAAACTGTTTTTT. This sequence encodes CASSRTSTNEKLFF.

In its sample, this clone was seen a few times. V is TRBV10-3 and J is TRBJ1-3; D remains ambiguous. Germline CDR1 reads ENHRY; CDR2 reads SYGVKD. The CDR3 length is 14 residues. Trimming took 3 bases from V and 2 from J, leaving 8 bases between them. The CDR3 protein is CAISDGVTGNTIYF. The CDR3 bases are TGTGCCATCAGTGACGGGGTGACTGGAAACACCATATATTTT.

The gene calls are TRBV4-3 and TRBJ2-1; 8 positions agree with TRBD2. Per the germline V gene, CDR1 is LGHNA and CDR2 is YSLEER. The length of the CDR3 is 14 residues. The trim removed 5 bases at V and 7 bases at J, leaving 7 bases unmatched. CDR3 nucleotides: TGCGCCAGCAGCATCCGACTAGCGATGAATGAGCAGTTCTTC. This encodes CASSIRLAMNEQFF.

The chain has TRBV4-1 and TRBJ2-3; 11 positions match TRBD2. The CDR3 totals 16 residues. J gave up 4 bases and V 0 bases, and 3 bases lay outside the gene matches. Germline V gene sequence: CDR1 MGHRA, CDR2 YSYEKL. The CDR3 coding sequence is TGCGCCAGCAGCCAAGAAGAACTAGCGGGGGCAGATACGCAGTATTTT. Amino acids: CASSQEELAGADTQYF.

This clone was counted between two and nine times. V is TRBV18 and J is TRBJ1-1; 9 bases line up with TRBD1. Germline V gene lookup returns CDR1 KGHSH and CDR2 LQKENI. The CDR3 loop spans 15 amino acids. V lost 2 bases and J lost 4; bases outside the gene matches: 5. The CDR3 region is CASSPGQGQLTEAFF. The CDR3 DNA sequence: TGTGCCAGCTCACCAGGACAGGGGCAGCTCACTGAAGCTTTCTTT.

Details on this clone: An end of the junction does not agree with germline; a read error may underlie this. The CDR3 is CASSLRDSTIAGF. For the CDR3, the DNA is TGTGCCAGCAGTTTACGTGACAGCACCATAGCGGGCTTC. The chain couples TRBV28 to TRBJ1-2; weak D call: TRBD1 (5 bases). The CDR3 sequence is 13 residues long. Germline V gene lookup returns CDR1 MDHEN and CDR2 SYDVKM.

This chain connects TRBV18 to TRBJ2-5; 12 bases fit TRBD2. V lost 4 bases to trimming and J lost 5 bases; unmatched junction nucleotides: 5. The CDR3 sequence is 15 residues long. Germline V gene lookup returns CDR1 KGHSH and CDR2 LQKENI. CDR3 DNA: TGTGCCAGCTCACTTCTCGGGACTAGCGGGGAGACCCAGTACTTC. Its translation is CASSLLGTSGETQYF.